The 22 T cell receptor beta chains listed next were all sequenced from one sample in a study of T cell changes during pregnancy in multiple sclerosis. Clones were sequenced by immunoSEQ multiplex PCR, and TCRdb holds only the in-frame ones, with some missing. The sample has tens of thousands of clones, 85% to 95% seen once. The sample in question was peripheral blood, obtained in the third trimester of pregnancy. Source of these receptors: a female donor in good health, enrolled as a control in a pregnancy study.

V usage is TRBV7-3 and J usage is TRBJ2-1; 7 positions match TRBD2. CDR3 length equals 14 residues. The junction had 8 bases not matched to a gene; V was cut back by 5 bases and J by 7 bases. Germline values: CDR1 SGHTA, CDR2 FQGTGA. CDR3 loop: CASSRLAQNNEQFF. DNA of the CDR3: TGTGCCAGCAGCCGACTAGCCCAGAATAATGAGCAGTTCTTC.

The chain combines TRBV21-1 with TRBJ2-3; the table's D gene call, TRBD2, was not cross checked with the DNA. TRBV21-1 is labeled a pseudogene. This CDR3 comprises 14 residues. CDR3 loop: CASSNFHRVYTQYF. CDR3 nucleotides: TGTGCCAGCAGCAATTTTCACCGGGTGTATACGCAGTATTTT.

The rearrangement links TRBV7-9 to TRBJ2-2, with 10 bases aligning to TRBD2. CDR3 size: 16 residues. CDR1 is SEHNR, CDR2 FQNEAQ, per germline (reference sequence). Trimming removed 5 bases from V and 4 bases from J; junction bases left unmatched: 7. CDR3 in amino acids: CASSALAGVSTGELFF. CDR3 sequence (DNA): TGTGCCAGCAGCGCCCTAGCGGGGGTTAGCACCGGGGAGCTGTTTTTT.

The V call is TRBV7-9, the J call TRBJ2-5, with D possibly being TRBD2 (5 bases). The V gene's germline CDR1 is SEHNR and CDR2 FQNEAQ (reference sequence). Trimming shortened V by 2 bases and J by 3 bases, and 10 bases separated the two germline ends. The length of the CDR3 is 14 residues. CDR3 coding DNA: TGTGCCAGCAGCTTATTCCGGGATGAAGAGACCCAGTACTTC. This translates into CASSLFRDEETQYF.

J is TRBJ1-1 and V is TRBV11-2; 7 bases fit TRBD1. Germline-derived CDR1 and CDR2 are SGHAT and FQNNGV. The CDR3 runs 13 residues. V gave up 4 bases and J gave up 7 bases; unmatched junction bases: 6. DNA for the CDR3: TGTGCCAGCAGCTCTCAGGGGGGTAGTGAAGCTTTCTTT. It is translated as CASSSQGGSEAFF.

The J gene is TRBJ1-1, the V gene TRBV4-1; no definite D call. V was shortened by 1 base and J by 11 bases, with 14 bases between the two germline ends. Germline V gives CDR1 MGHRA, CDR2 YSYEKL. There are 13 residues in the CDR3. CDR3 sequence reads: CASSQGAAGGAFF. DNA for the CDR3: TGCGCCAGCAGCCAAGGGGCGGCGGGAGGGGCTTTCTTT.

The V gene is TRBV7-2, the J gene TRBJ1-2; no clear D. With 1 base removed from V and 7 bases from J, the gap between germline ends came to 13 bases. The CDR3 consists of 14 residues. Germline V lookup: CDR1 SGHTA, CDR2 FQGNSA. CDR3 in amino acids: CASSLGGLARGYTF. The CDR3 region has the DNA TGTGCCAGCAGCTTAGGTGGCCTCGCTCGTGGCTACACCTTC. Complete variable domain (other parts from reference TRBV7-2 and TRBJ1-2): GAGVSQSPSNKVTEKGKDVELRCDPISGHTALYWYRQSLGQGLEFLIYFQGNSAPDKSGLPSDRFSAERTGGSVSTLTIQRTQQEDSAVYLCASSLGGLARGYTFGSGTRLTVV.

J is TRBJ2-1 and V is TRBV28, with D uncertain. The germline gives CDR1 MDHEN, CDR2 SYDVKM. This CDR3 comprises 13 residues. V was clipped by 2 bases and J by 6 bases, with 8 bases between them. The CDR3: CASSLRSINEQFF. Written as DNA, the CDR3 is TGTGCCAGCAGTTTAAGGAGTATCAATGAGCAGTTCTTC. Full variable domain (missing parts from reference TRBV28 and TRBJ2-1): DVKVTQSSRYLVKRTGEKVFLECVQDMDHENMFWYRQDPGLGLRLIYFSYDVKMKEKGDIPEGYSVSREKKERFSLILESASTNQTSMYLCASSLRSINEQFFGPGTRLTVL.

The V call is TRBV10-3, the J call TRBJ1-6; 9 nucleotides line up with TRBD1. Germline V gives CDR1 ENHRY, CDR2 SYGVKD. CDR3 length: 19 residues. The trim removed 0 bases at V and 2 bases at J, leaving 8 bases unmatched. Here the CDR3 reads CAISESIGDRAAYNSPLHF. The CDR3 DNA sequence: TGTGCCATCAGTGAGTCAATCGGGGACAGGGCTGCCTATAATTCACCCCTCCACTTT.

The V gene is TRBV9, the J gene TRBJ2-1; maybe TRBD1 (6 bases). Germline V gene lookup returns CDR1 SGDLS and CDR2 YYNGEE. Trimming removed 0 bases at V and 5 bases at J, with 12 bases between. This CDR3 has 15 amino acids. The chain's CDR3 is CASSVGPGENNEQFF. In DNA, the CDR3 is TGTGCCAGCAGCGTAGGGCCAGGGGAAAACAATGAGCAGTTCTTC.

The CDR3 region is CASSPGGGEQFF. In DNA form, the CDR3 reads TGTGCCAGTAGTCCCGGGGGAGGGGAGCAGTTCTTC. The rearrangement links TRBV19 to TRBJ2-1; TRBD2 matches 7 bases. The germline gives CDR1 LNHDA, CDR2 SQIVND (reference sequence). V dropped 5 bases and J dropped 10; count of bases not matched to a gene: 5. The CDR3 is 12 residues long.

The chain carries TRBV5-1 and TRBJ1-1; possibly TRBD1 for D (6 bases). The CDR3 is 15 amino acids. The ends were cut back, 4 bases at V and 10 bases at J, with 23 bases in the middle. Germline V gene sequence: CDR1 SGHRS, CDR2 YFSETQ. The CDR3 coding sequence is TGCGCCAGCAGCACCGGACAGTCTTATGGGCTAGGAGCTTTCTTT. Translating gives CASSTGQSYGLGAFF.

The V call is TRBV13, the J call TRBJ2-3; 10 nucleotides line up with TRBD2. In germline, CDR1 is PRHDT, CDR2 FYEKMQ (reference sequence). The CDR3 runs 18 residues. V was pared by 4 bases and J by 0 bases, with 10 bases of the junction left unmatched. The chain's CDR3 is CASSWTSGPAKSTDTQYF. As DNA, the CDR3 is TGTGCCAGCAGCTGGACTAGCGGCCCCGCAAAAAGCACAGATACGCAGTATTTT.

This chain connects TRBV7-3 to TRBJ2-1; 9 nucleotides align to TRBD2. Germline V gene lookup returns CDR1 SGHTA and CDR2 FQGTGA. The CDR3 contains 16 residues. The V and J ends lost 2 bases and 2 bases, in that order; junction bases with no gene match: 4. DNA of the CDR3: TGTGCCAGCAGCTTATGGTCTAGCGGGGCCTACAATGAGCAGTTCTTC. This translates into CASSLWSSGAYNEQFF.

The rearrangement links TRBV6-1 to TRBJ2-1; 7 bases map to TRBD2. The J segment lost 6 bases and the V segment lost 7 bases, leaving 9 bases of the junction unmatched. This CDR3 comprises 14 residues. Germline V gene sequence: CDR1 MNHNS, CDR2 SASEGT. CDR3 bases: TGTGCCAGCATATGGGGGGGTAGGATCAATGAGCAGTTCTTC. The encoded protein is CASIWGGRINEQFF.

V is TRBV7-9 and J is TRBJ2-7; 7 bases agree with TRBD1. Germline V gene data show CDR1 as SEHNR and CDR2 as FQNEAQ (reference sequence). The CDR3 spans 12 residues. With 6 bases clipped from V and 5 bases from J, the junction kept 4 bases outside the gene matches. CDR3 DNA sequence: TGTGCCAGCAGATACGACAGGGACGAGCAGTACTTC. Amino acids: CASRYDRDEQYF. The entire variable domain, with the rest obtained from reference TRBV7-9 and TRBJ2-7, is as follows: DTGVSQNPRHKITKRGQNVTFRCDPISEHNRLYWYRQTLGQGPEFLTYFQNEAQLEKSRLLSDRFSAERPKGSFSTLEIQRTEQGDSAMYLCASRYDRDEQYFGPGTRLTVT.

This clone was picked up one time. A junction boundary mismatches the germline segment, possibly from a read error. The V and J genes are TRBV2 and TRBJ2-7, with D tentatively TRBD1 (6 bases). The germline V gene has CDR1 SNHLY and CDR2 FYNNEI. The CDR3 runs to 13 residues. CDR3 amino acids: CASSDPDRPSVHF. Written as DNA, the CDR3 is TGTGCCAGCAGTGACCCTGACAGGCCCTCGGTTCACTTC.

V and J are TRBV7-9 and TRBJ2-5; 10 positions match TRBD1. The CDR3 length is 14 residues. J was trimmed by 4 bases and V by 5 bases; bases with no gene match: 4. CDR1 and CDR2 (germline): SEHNR, FQNEAQ (reference sequence). The CDR3 region has the DNA TGTGCCAGCAGCATCGGACAGGGGGGAGAGACCCAGTACTTC. This translates into CASSIGQGGETQYF.

Only a few counts were recorded for this clone. The chain has TRBV5-4 and TRBJ2-2; TRBD2 agrees at 11 bases. The CDR3 sequence is 17 residues long. The junction had 2 bases not matched to a gene; V was cut back by 0 bases and J by 1 base. The germline CDR1 and CDR2 sequences are SGHNT and YYREEE (reference sequence). Here the CDR3 reads CASSLGTSGLNTGELFF. Here the CDR3 DNA reads TGTGCCAGCAGCTTGGGGACTAGCGGGTTGAACACCGGGGAGCTGTTTTTT. The whole variable domain, remainder taken from reference TRBV5-4 and TRBJ2-2, is ETGVTQSPTHLIKTRGQQVTLRCSSQSGHNTVSWYQQALGQGPQFIFQYYREEENGRGNFPPRFSGLQFPNYSSELNVNALELDDSALYLCASSLGTSGLNTGELFFGEGSRLTVL.

The chain recombines TRBV27 with TRBJ2-5, with 9 positions matching TRBD2. Germline-derived CDR1 and CDR2 are MNHEY and SMNVEV (reference sequence). The junction had 6 bases not matched to a gene; V was cut back by 2 bases and J by 5 bases. The CDR3 has 15 residues. The CDR3 reads CASSLAGGPEETQYF. CDR3 coding DNA: TGTGCCAGCAGTTTAGCGGGGGGGCCGGAGGAGACCCAGTACTTC.

This chain uses TRBV28 with TRBJ2-5; TRBD2 might be the D (6 bases). The V and J ends lost 7 bases and 5 bases respectively, with 17 bases between them. CDR1 is MDHEN, CDR2 SYDVKM, per germline. CDR3 length equals 14 residues. The CDR3 loop reads CASNSVGLDETQYF. DNA of the CDR3: TGTGCCAGCAATTCCGTGGGACTGGATGAGACCCAGTACTTC.

V usage is TRBV18 and J usage is TRBJ2-1; 12 bases are a match to TRBD1. Per germline, CDR1 KGHSH and CDR2 LQKENI. CDR3 size: 14 residues. The V gene end was trimmed by 7 bases and the J gene end by 7 bases; junction bases not matched to a gene: 5. The CDR3 region is CASLGQGAQNEQFF. The CDR3 DNA is TGTGCCAGCTTGGGACAGGGGGCGCAGAATGAGCAGTTCTTC.